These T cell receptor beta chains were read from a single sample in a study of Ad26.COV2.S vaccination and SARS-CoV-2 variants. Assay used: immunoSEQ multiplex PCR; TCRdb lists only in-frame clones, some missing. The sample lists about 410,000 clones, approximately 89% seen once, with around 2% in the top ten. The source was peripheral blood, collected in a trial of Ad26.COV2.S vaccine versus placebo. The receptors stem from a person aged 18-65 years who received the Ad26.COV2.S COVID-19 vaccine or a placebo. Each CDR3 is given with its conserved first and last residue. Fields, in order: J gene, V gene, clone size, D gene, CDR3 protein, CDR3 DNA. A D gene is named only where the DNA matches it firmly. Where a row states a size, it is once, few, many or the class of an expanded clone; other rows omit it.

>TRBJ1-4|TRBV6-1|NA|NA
CASSENRATNEKLFF
TGTGCCAGCAGTGAAAATCGAGCAACTAATGAAAAACTGTTTTTT
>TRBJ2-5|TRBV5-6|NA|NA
CASNPLREQETQYF
TGTGCCAGCAACCCCCTGAGAGAGCAAGAGACCCAGTACTTC
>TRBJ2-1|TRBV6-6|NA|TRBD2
CASSPGGLAHNEQFF
TGTGCCAGCAGCCCCGGGGGACTAGCCCACAATGAGCAGTTCTTC
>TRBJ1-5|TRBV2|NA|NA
CASSERGVGNQPQHF
TGTGCCAGCAGTGAACGAGGGGTAGGCAATCAGCCCCAGCATTTT
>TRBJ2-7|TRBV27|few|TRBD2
CASSPAGLATYEQYF
TGTGCCAGCAGTCCGGCGGGACTAGCGACCTACGAGCAGTACTTC
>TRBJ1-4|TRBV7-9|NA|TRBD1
CASSRGQGENEKLFF
TGTGCCAGCAGCCGCGGACAGGGAGAGAATGAAAAACTGTTTTTT
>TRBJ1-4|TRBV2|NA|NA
CASSEQGSGNEKLFF
TGTGCCAGCAGTGAGCAGGGCAGCGGGAATGAAAAACTGTTTTTT
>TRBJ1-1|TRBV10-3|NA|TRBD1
CAISGGNQGANTEAFF
TGTGCCATCAGTGGGGGAAATCAGGGGGCGAACACTGAAGCTTTCTTT
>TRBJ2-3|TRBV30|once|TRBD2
CAWSVDFLAGGQDTQYF
TGTGCCTGGAGTGTAGATTTTCTAGCGGGAGGGCAAGATACGCAGTATTTT
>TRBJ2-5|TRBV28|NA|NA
CASSQEYRETQYF
TGTGCCAGCAGTCAAGAATACAGGGAGACCCAGTACTTC
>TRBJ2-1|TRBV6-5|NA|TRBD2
CASEASGSPNEQFF
TGTGCCAGCGAGGCTAGCGGGAGTCCTAATGAGCAGTTCTTC
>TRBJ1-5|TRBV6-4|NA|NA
CASSDPDRANQPQHF
TGTGCCAGCAGTGATCCGGACAGAGCAAATCAGCCCCAGCATTTT
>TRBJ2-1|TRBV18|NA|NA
CASSNQDAGRYNEQFF
TGTGCCAGCTCGAACCAGGATGCGGGACGGTACAATGAGCAGTTCTTC
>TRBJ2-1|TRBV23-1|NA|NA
CASSQKDKGPTYNEQFF
TGCGCCAGCAGTCAGAAGGACAAGGGACCTACCTACAATGAGCAGTTCTTC
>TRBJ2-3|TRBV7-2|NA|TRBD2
CASSFFGTRRTDTQYF
TGTGCCAGCAGCTTTTTCGGGACTAGAAGGACAGATACGCAGTATTTT
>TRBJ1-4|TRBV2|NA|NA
CASSELRTPLKRLFF
TGTGCCAGCAGTGAATTGAGGACACCTTTGAAAAGGCTGTTTTTT
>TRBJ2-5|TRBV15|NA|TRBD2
CATSSLAGGQETQYF
TGTGCCACCAGCAGCTTAGCGGGAGGGCAAGAGACCCAGTACTTC
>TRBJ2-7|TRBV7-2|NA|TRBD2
CASRRGLAIRDEQYF
TGTGCCAGCAGACGGGGACTAGCGATCCGGGACGAGCAGTACTTC
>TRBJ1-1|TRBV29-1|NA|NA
CSVDSMNTEAFF
TGCAGCGTGGACAGCATGAACACTGAAGCTTTCTTT
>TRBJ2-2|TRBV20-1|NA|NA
CSASGHGELFF
TGCAGTGCTAGTGGACACGGGGAGCTGTTTTTT